The 32 T cell receptor beta chains reported below all come from one sample, sequenced in a study of T cells in Graves' hyperthyroidism and ophthalmopathy. RNA transcripts provided the source from which TCR beta CDR3 regions were amplified. In the first-round RT-PCR of the TCR CDR3, the HTBI primer set was used. TCRdb re-called the multiplex PCR reads with MiXCR, one entry per CDR3 protein. This sample has approximately 300,000 distinct CDR3 sequences; around a sixth occur once, and the top ten carry around a third. Sequenced material: blood. The receptors were sampled from a man between 25 and 39 years old with Graves' hyperthyroidism.

Of note for this clonotype: This may come from a read error, since a much larger clone is one base off. The chain joins TRBV29-1 to TRBJ2-1; D gene unclear. The J call may not be correct, given that the DNA end is closer to TRBJ2-7. From germline, CDR1 is SQVTM and CDR2 ANQGSEA. The CDR3 spans 15 residues. The chain's CDR3 is CSVELPAGRYNEQYF. The DNA of the CDR3 is TGCAGCGTTGAATTGCCAGCAGGCCGATACAATGAGCAGTACTTC.

This clonotype has more than one count but fewer than ten. The chain combines TRBV6-4 with TRBJ2-3; a weak D match, TRBD1 (6 bases). Trimming took off 6 bases at V and 4 bases at J, with 14 bases between the two ends. This CDR3 has 14 residues. The germline V gene encodes CDR1 MRHNA and CDR2 SNTAGT. This chain's CDR3 is CASSRTEGADTQYF. Written as DNA, the CDR3 is TGTGCCAGCAGCAGGACTGAGGGGGCAGATACGCAGTATTTT.

The chain links TRBV5-1 to TRBJ2-1, with TRBD2 matching over 7 bases. This CDR3 region has 14 residues. V shed 7 bases and J 1 base; nucleotides not matched to a gene: 5. Per germline, CDR1 SGHRS and CDR2 YFSETQ. CDR3 nucleotides: TGCGCCAGCGGATGGGGGGGGTCCTACAATGAGCAGTTCTTC. Translating gives CASGWGGSYNEQFF.

This clonotype came up a few times. This rearrangement joins TRBV2 to TRBJ1-4; the D gene is possibly TRBD1 (5 bases). V was cut by 8 bases and J by 10 bases, with 8 bases left in between. CDR1 SNHLY and CDR2 FYNNEI come from the germline V gene. This CDR3 region has 10 residues. Here the CDR3 reads CASDSGKLFF. In nucleotides, the CDR3 is TGTGCCAGCGACAGTGGAAAACTGTTTTTT.

In its sample, this clonotype was seen many times. This chain uses TRBV3-1 with TRBJ1-4; maybe TRBD1 (5 bases). Germline-derived CDR1 and CDR2 are LGHDT and YNNKEL (reference sequence). Trimming removed 4 bases from V and 10 bases from J, with 13 bases in between. The CDR3 length is 13 residues. The CDR3 region is CASSLGPGGKLFF. Written as DNA, the CDR3 is TGTGCCAGCAGCCTGGGCCCCGGGGGAAAACTGTTTTTT.

This chain uses TRBV6-7 with TRBJ2-7; 11 bases line up with TRBD2. TRBV6-7 is flagged as an ORF with uncertain function. This CDR3 has 16 residues. The trim removed 5 bases at V and 2 bases at J, leaving 8 bases unmatched. The CDR3 is CASSLSLAGVTYEQYF. DNA for the CDR3: TGTGCCAGCAGTCTATCACTAGCGGGGGTTACCTACGAGCAGTACTTC.

This sequence joins TRBV30 and TRBJ1-2; tentative D call: TRBD1 (6 bases). Germline lookup yields CDR1 GTSNPN and CDR2 SVGIG (reference sequence). This CDR3 region has 14 residues. V was trimmed by 5 bases and J by 6 bases, leaving 19 bases between them. CDR3 nucleotides: TGTGCCTGGGGGCGGGAAGGACAGCTCCATGGCTACACCTTC. This codes for CAWGREGQLHGYTF.

The chain carries TRBV5-8 and TRBJ2-5, with no clear D. CDR3 length: 14 residues. CDR1 is SGHTS and CDR2 is YDEGEE in the germline V gene. V was cut by 0 bases and J by 5 bases, with 11 bases left in between. The CDR3 bases are TGTGCCAGCAGCTTGGACCCAACGGAGGAGACCCAGTACTTC. It yields the protein CASSLDPTEETQYF.

This clonotype occurred a few times. This chain joins TRBV10-2 and TRBJ2-7; D is possibly TRBD2 (5 bases). The ends were cut back, 5 bases at V and 3 bases at J, with 17 bases in the middle. The germline V gene has CDR1 WSHSY and CDR2 SAAADI. The CDR3 extends over 15 amino acids. CDR3 protein: CASSPSWRANYEQYF. In DNA form, the CDR3 reads TGCGCCAGCAGTCCGTCCTGGCGGGCCAACTACGAGCAGTACTTC.

This clonotype showed up just a few times. A clone one base away is much larger, so this may be a read error. The rearrangement joins TRBV20-1 to TRBJ1-1; D ambiguous. This CDR3 contains 11 residues. In germline, CDR1 is DFQATT, CDR2 SNEGSKA (reference sequence). Between the trimmed V and J ends, which lost 3 bases and 0 bases, there was a span of 2 bases. The CDR3 region has the DNA TGCAGTGCTAGGCTGAACACTGAAGCTTTCTTT. Amino acid sequence: CSARLNTEAFF.

This clonotype was observed at least ten times. The chain has TRBV30 and TRBJ1-1; D possibly corresponds to TRBD1 (6 bases). Trimming shortened V by 0 bases and J by 4 bases, and 9 bases separated the two germline ends. Looked up from germline, CDR1 is GTSNPN and CDR2 is SVGIG (reference sequence). CDR3 length equals 13 residues. CDR3 residues: CAWSVGGTTEAFF. In nucleotides, the CDR3 is TGTGCCTGGAGTGTAGGGGGTACCACTGAAGCTTTCTTT.

This sequence joins TRBV19 and TRBJ1-1; D remains ambiguous. V shed 3 bases and J shed 7 bases, with 18 bases lying between them. CDR1 and CDR2 from the germline V gene are LNHDA and SQIVND (reference sequence). This CDR3 has 15 amino acids. DNA of the CDR3: TGTGCCAGTAGTATGGTGGGCAGGTCTTATAGTGAAGCTTTCTTT. Translating gives CASSMVGRSYSEAFF.

Comments on this clonotype: A read error may explain this, as a much larger clone is one base away. The V gene is TRBV12-3 or TRBV12-4, the J gene TRBJ1-1; D gene unclear. Trimming pared 6 bases from V and 6 bases from J, leaving 14 bases between. The length of the CDR3 is 13 residues. CDR3 loop: CASRSRLGAEAFF. In DNA, the CDR3 is TGTGCCAGCAGGTCCCGGCTTGGAGCTGAAGCTTTCTTT.

As to this clonotype: A much larger clone lies a single base off, so this may be a read error. The chain joins TRBV20-1 to TRBJ1-1; D uncertain. CDR3 size: 14 residues. Germline V gene sequence: CDR1 DFQATT, CDR2 SNEGSKA (reference sequence). V lost 3 bases and J lost 13, with 24 bases in between. The CDR3 loop is CSASTAGQQPGVFF. The CDR3 DNA reads as TGCAGTGCTAGTACCGCTGGCCAACAGCCCGGGGTTTTCTTT.

A few counts support this clonotype. The chain employs TRBV11-2 and TRBJ2-5; D possibly matches TRBD1 or TRBD2 (5 bases each). V lost 7 bases to trimming and J lost 9 bases, with 18 bases between them. Per the germline V gene, CDR1 is SGHAT and CDR2 is FQNNGV. This CDR3 spans 13 amino acids. The chain's CDR3 is CASTPDWGTAQYF. CDR3 nucleotide sequence: TGTGCCAGCACCCCTGATTGGGGGACGGCCCAGTACTTC.

This chain joins TRBV7-2 and TRBJ2-7; TRBD2 aligns across 10 bases. Germline CDR1 and CDR2: SGHTA and FQGNSA. V lost 5 bases, J lost 7 bases, and 17 bases stayed unmatched. The CDR3 runs to 17 residues. Here the CDR3 reads CASSPLIPEREGREQYF. CDR3 DNA: TGTGCCAGCAGCCCTCTAATCCCGGAGCGGGAGGGCCGGGAGCAGTACTTC.

CDR3 coding DNA: TGCAGTGCTGACCAGGGATCTAACTATGGCTACACCTTC. Amino acid sequence: CSADQGSNYGYTF. The chain is built from TRBV20-1 and TRBJ1-2; D might be TRBD1 (5 bases). Germline V lookup: CDR1 DFQATT, CDR2 SNEGSKA (reference sequence). The CDR3 spans 13 residues. Trimming shortened V by 5 bases and J by 0 bases, and 10 bases separated the two germline ends.

The V gene is TRBV14, the J gene TRBJ2-7; D remains ambiguous. Germline CDR1 is SGHDN and CDR2 is FVKESK. Trimming cost V 4 bases and J 4 bases, with 11 bases left between them. The CDR3 has 13 amino acids. The CDR3 loop reads CASSPGEPYEQYF. The CDR3 nucleotides are TGTGCCAGCAGCCCGGGCGAGCCATACGAGCAGTACTTC.

Worth noting for this clonotype: A much larger clonotype is one base distant, so this may be a read error. Written as DNA, the CDR3 is TGCGCCAGCAGCAAGGGACTAAACACCGGGGATCTGTTTTTT. It translates to CASSKGLNTGDLFF. The chain links TRBV5-1 to TRBJ2-2; 7 nucleotides align to TRBD2. The CDR3 spans 14 residues. CDR1 SGHRS and CDR2 YFSETQ come from the germline V gene.

The chain has TRBV28 and TRBJ2-7; no firm D call. Germline CDR1 MDHEN, CDR2 SYDVKM. The CDR3 has 13 residues. The V gene lost 3 bases and the J gene lost 0 bases, with 6 bases spanning the gap. Here the CDR3 reads CASSFANSYEQYF. Here the CDR3 DNA reads TGTGCCAGCAGTTTCGCGAACTCCTACGAGCAGTACTTC.

The J gene is TRBJ2-4, the V gene TRBV4-2; 12 bases align to TRBD2. The germline V gene encodes CDR1 LGHNA and CDR2 YNFKEQ. Trimming at V came to 0 bases and at J to 9 bases, leaving 12 bases not matched to a gene. This CDR3 is built from 18 residues. CDR3 amino acids: CASSQDRLAGGSGVIQYF. The CDR3 coding sequence is TGTGCCAGCAGCCAAGATCGTCTAGCGGGAGGGTCTGGTGTCATTCAGTACTTC.

This clonotype occurred a few times. An end of the junction differs from the germline gene, which may be a read error. The V call is TRBV27, the J call TRBJ2-1; 11 nucleotides agree with TRBD2. Germline V gives CDR1 MNHEY, CDR2 SMNVEV (reference sequence). The CDR3 consists of 16 residues. CDR3 in DNA: TGTGCCAGCAAGCCTAGCGGGAGGCAATCCTACAGTGAGCAGTTCTTC. Translation gives CASKPSGRQSYSEQFF.

The chain uses TRBV5-5 and TRBJ2-7, with TRBD2 matching 9 bases. This CDR3 spans 14 amino acids. CDR1 and CDR2 (germline): SGHKS, YYEKEE (reference sequence). V shed 8 bases and J 1 base; nucleotides not matched to a gene: 7. The DNA of the CDR3 is TGTGCCAGTCTCGAGGCGGGAGGGTCCTACGAGCAGTACTTC. Its protein product is CASLEAGGSYEQYF.

This clonotype was recorded a few times. The chain employs TRBV19 and TRBJ1-1; D is unclear. The CDR3 runs 12 residues. Per the germline V gene, CDR1 is LNHDA and CDR2 is SQIVND (reference sequence). V lost 1 base and J 8 bases, leaving 8 bases between the germline ends. In nucleotides, the CDR3 is TGTGCCAGTAGTATAGGAGGCGTAGAAGCTTTCTTT. It yields the protein CASSIGGVEAFF.

The table lists this clonotype with many counts. V gene TRBV28 combines with J gene TRBJ1-4, with a tentative D call TRBD1 (5 bases). This CDR3 comprises 14 residues. V lost 5 bases and J 10 bases, leaving 17 bases between the germline ends. Per germline, CDR1 MDHEN and CDR2 SYDVKM. CDR3 sequence: CASSPGRRGGKLFF. The CDR3 nucleotides are TGTGCCAGCAGTCCGGGTAGGAGGGGCGGAAAACTGTTTTTT.

Points on this clonotype: This may be a read error, as it is one base from a much larger clone. The CDR3 nucleotides read TGTGCCAGCAGTCGTGCCTTTAGAACAGATACGCAGTATTTT. It codes for CASSRAFRTDTQYF. The J gene is TRBJ2-3, the V gene TRBV2; D gene uncertain. Between the trimmed V and J ends, which lost 5 bases and 3 bases, there was a span of 12 bases. Per germline, CDR1 SNHLY and CDR2 FYNNEI. The CDR3 runs to 14 residues.

In this sample, this clonotype turned up once. The chain recombines TRBV25-1 with TRBJ2-7; either TRBD1 or TRBD2 may supply D (5 bases each). V was cut by 4 bases and J by 0 bases, with 13 bases left in between. In germline, CDR1 is MGHDK, CDR2 SYGVNS. The CDR3 loop spans 15 amino acids. DNA for the CDR3: TGTGCCAGCAGTGTTGGGGACCCACACTCCTACGAGCAGTACTTC. This sequence encodes CASSVGDPHSYEQYF.

This clonotype was recorded a few times. J is TRBJ2-4 and V is TRBV27; D call uncertain. The CDR3 sequence is 10 residues long. Germline V gene data show CDR1 as MNHEY and CDR2 as SMNVEV (reference sequence). V was clipped by 4 bases and J by 8 bases, with 3 bases between them. CDR3 DNA sequence: TGTGCCAGCAGTTACGACATTCAGTACTTC. It is translated as CASSYDIQYF.

This clonotype is a singleton in its sample. This chain uses TRBV7-9 with TRBJ2-1; 8 positions match TRBD2. After removal of 2 bases from V and 13 bases from J, the junction contained 4 bases not matched to a gene. CDR3 length: 12 amino acids. The germline CDR1 and CDR2 sequences are SEHNR and FQNEAQ (reference sequence). DNA for the CDR3: TGTGCCAGCAGCTTATGGAGCGGGAGTCAGTTCTTC. Translation gives CASSLWSGSQFF.

This clonotype was detected ten times or more. The chain recombines TRBV11-2 with TRBJ2-6; unclear D gene. Germline loops: CDR1 SGHAT, CDR2 FQNNGV. This CDR3 has 15 residues. Trimming removed 1 base from V and 4 bases from J, with 8 bases in between. The CDR3 here is CASSLGYSGANVLTF. The CDR3 DNA follows: TGTGCCAGCAGCTTAGGATATTCCGGGGCCAACGTCCTGACTTTC.

This rearrangement joins TRBV19 to TRBJ2-7; D is perhaps TRBD1 (6 bases). The CDR3 is made up of 16 amino acids. The V end was cut by 0 bases, the J end by 2 bases, with 14 bases between. Germline V gene lookup returns CDR1 LNHDA and CDR2 SQIVND (reference sequence). CDR3 in DNA: TGTGCCAGTAGTATAGAGGGGACATGGATCACCTACGAGCAGTACTTC. Residues: CASSIEGTWITYEQYF.

This clonotype was seen at least ten times. The chain has TRBV2 and TRBJ2-3; 8 bases fit TRBD1. Germline CDR1 and CDR2: SNHLY and FYNNEI. CDR3 length: 16 amino acids. Trimming at V came to 3 bases and at J to 4 bases, leaving 9 bases not matched to a gene. In DNA form, the CDR3 reads TGTGCCAGCAGTGACAGGGGGCGGCGTGGATCAGATACGCAGTATTTT. Its protein is CASSDRGRRGSDTQYF.